These T cell receptor beta chains were read from a single sample in a study of CD4 T cell repertoires in COVID-19. Assay: immunoSEQ multiplex PCR; the TCRdb copy retains only in-frame clones and omits some. The profile shows tens of thousands of clones, about nine tenths of them singletons. The sequences come from central memory CD4+ T cells from blood, collected before the COVID-19 pandemic. These receptors all stem from a human donor who had COVID-19. The CDR3 runs from the conserved cysteine through the conserved F or W. A D gene is named only where the DNA matches it firmly. The size field is filled for only some rows; it gives once, few, many or a size class.

clone size	V gene	J gene	D gene	CDR3 DNA	CDR3 protein
NA	TRBV11-2	TRBJ1-1	NA	TGTGCCAGCAGCTTAGATCGGCAACAGAGACAAGCTTTCTTT	CASSLDRQQRQAFF
NA	TRBV19	TRBJ1-2	NA	TGTGCTACTAGCATGGGGAATATCGATGGCTACACCTTC	CATSMGNIDGYTF
NA	TRBV10-2	TRBJ1-3	NA	TGCGCCAGCATAAGTCCAGTCTCTGGAAACACCATATATTTT	CASISPVSGNTIYF
NA	TRBV10-2	TRBJ1-2	TRBD1	TGCGCCAGCAGTGGGGCAGGGGGCGTAGTTGGCTACACCTTC	CASSGAGGVVGYTF
NA	TRBV2	TRBJ2-5	NA	TGTGCCAGCAGACCCGACACCTATCAAGAGACCCAGTACTTC	CASRPDTYQETQYF
NA	TRBV7-3	TRBJ2-2	NA	TGTGCCAGCAGCTTACGGAGTGGAGGGGCCGGGGAGCTGTTTTTT	CASSLRSGGAGELFF
NA	TRBV28	TRBJ1-2	NA	TGTGCCAGCAGTAAGCAAGCAGACAGGTTTGGCTACACCTTC	CASSKQADRFGYTF
NA	TRBV6-4	TRBJ2-7	NA	TGTGCCAGCAGCTACAGGAGGGTGGCCTACGAGCAGTACTTC	CASSYRRVAYEQYF
NA	TRBV5-1	TRBJ1-2	TRBD1	TGCGCCAGCAGCCAGGGACAGGGCTATGGCTACACCTTC	CASSQGQGYGYTF
NA	TRBV5-4	TRBJ1-4	NA	TGTGCCAGCAGCTTGGTGGAGAATAGTGAAAAACTGTTTTTT	CASSLVENSEKLFF
NA	TRBV7-2	TRBJ1-1	NA	TGTGCCAGCAGCTCCCCAAGAGACAGGCTTACGAACACTGAAGCTTTCTTT	CASSSPRDRLTNTEAFF
NA	TRBV4-1	TRBJ2-7	TRBD2	TGCGCCAGCAGCCAGAGCGGGGGCCCTTCGTACGAGCAGTACTTC	CASSQSGGPSYEQYF
once	TRBV5-1	TRBJ2-5	TRBD1	TGCGCCAGCAGCCAAACCGACAGGGGGCGCGGAGAGACCCAGTACTTC	CASSQTDRGRGETQYF
NA	TRBV19	TRBJ1-1	NA	TGTGCCAGTAGTATAAACTACAACACTGAAGCTTTCTTT	CASSINYNTEAFF
NA	TRBV7-2	TRBJ2-6	NA	TGTGCCAGCAGCTTAGTATTCTCTGGGGCCAACGTCCTGACTTTC	CASSLVFSGANVLTF
once	TRBV7-6	TRBJ2-7	TRBD1	TGTGCCAGCAGCTTAGCGGGACAGTCGGTAGACGAGCAGTACTTC	CASSLAGQSVDEQYF
NA	TRBV30	TRBJ2-5	NA	TGTGCCTGGAGTGTAGGGGACTTGAGGGCAGGGACCCAGTACTTC	CAWSVGDLRAGTQYF
NA	TRBV5-1	TRBJ1-6	TRBD1	TGCGCCAGCAGCACCCAACAGGGGCCTAGCTCACCCCTCCACTTT	CASSTQQGPSSPLHF
NA	TRBV7-9	TRBJ2-3	TRBD1	TGTGCCAGCAGCTTAGAAGGGACAGGAGATACGCAGTATTTT	CASSLEGTGDTQYF
NA	TRBV9	TRBJ1-3	NA	TGTGCCAGCAGCGTAGGCAGGGCCACTGGAAACACCATATATTTT	CASSVGRATGNTIYF
NA	TRBV10-2	TRBJ2-7	NA	TGCGCCAGCAGTGATACGGCAGGAGGGATCTACGAGCAGTACTTC	CASSDTAGGIYEQYF
NA	TRBV2	TRBJ1-2	NA	TGTGCCAGCAGTGAGATACAGGGTGGCTATGGCTACACCTTC	CASSEIQGGYGYTF
NA	TRBV14	TRBJ2-3	NA	TGTGCCAGCAGCCCTATGATCAGCACAGATACGCAGTATTTT	CASSPMISTDTQYF
NA	TRBV5-1	TRBJ1-4	NA	TGCGCCAGCTGCAGGCAACCTAATGAAAAACTGTTTTTT	CASCRQPNEKLFF
NA	TRBV5-1	TRBJ2-3	TRBD1	TGCGCCAGCAGCATCCAAACAGGGGGCCTAAGCACAGATACGCAGTATTTT	CASSIQTGGLSTDTQYF
NA	TRBV4-1	TRBJ1-2	TRBD1	TGCGCCAGCAGCCGAGGACCGGGACAGAGCTATGGCTACACCTTC	CASSRGPGQSYGYTF
NA	TRBV19	TRBJ1-1	NA	TGTGCCAGTAGTATGATAACAGCTGAAGCTTTCTTT	CASSMITAEAFF
NA	TRBV4-1	TRBJ1-2	NA	TGCGCCAGCAGCCAAGTTATTCAGGGGAGCTATGGCTACACCTTC	CASSQVIQGSYGYTF
NA	TRBV10-3	TRBJ1-1	NA	TGTGCCATCAGTGGCAGTGTAGCTGGGACTGAAGCTTTCTTT	CAISGSVAGTEAFF
NA	TRBV6-1	TRBJ1-5	NA	TGTGCCAGCAGTGAAGCTCGGGGGGCCGATAGCAATCAGCCCCAGCATTTT	CASSEARGADSNQPQHF
NA	TRBV19	TRBJ2-5	NA	TGTGCCAGTAGTATAAGGGGGACCCAGTACTTC	CASSIRGTQYF
NA	TRBV27	TRBJ1-1	TRBD1	TGTGCCAGCAGCTTCTCAGGGGGCGCAAGAAACACTGAAGCTTTCTTT	CASSFSGGARNTEAFF
NA	TRBV10-3	TRBJ2-5	NA	TGTGCCATCAGCTATTCAGGTCAAGAGACCCAGTACTTC	CAISYSGQETQYF
NA	TRBV5-6	TRBJ1-1	TRBD1	TGTGCCAGCAGCTCCTTCACAGGGGTTGGTAACCCTGAAGCTTTCTTT	CASSSFTGVGNPEAFF
NA	TRBV5-1	TRBJ2-3	NA	TGCGCCAGCAGCTTAGGGGATAGGCGTCCAGATACGCAGTATTTT	CASSLGDRRPDTQYF
NA	TRBV27	TRBJ1-5	NA	TGTGCCAGCAGCCCCCCGGGTTATAGCAATCAGCCCCAGCATTTT	CASSPPGYSNQPQHF
NA	TRBV5-1	TRBJ1-3	TRBD1	TGCGCCAGCAGCTTTACTCCACAGGGGGTAGGAAACACCATATATTTT	CASSFTPQGVGNTIYF
NA	TRBV7-2	TRBJ2-5	TRBD1	TGTGCCAGCAGCTTACCGGGACAGGGAGGAGAGACCCAGTACTTC	CASSLPGQGGETQYF
NA	TRBV5-4	TRBJ2-7	NA	TGTGCCAGCAGCCACCCGGACTTCTACGAGCAGTACTTC	CASSHPDFYEQYF
NA	TRBV6-5	TRBJ2-4	NA	TGTGCCAGCAGTACCAGGGGTAGACACATTCAGTACTTC	CASSTRGRHIQYF
few	TRBV5-1	TRBJ2-7	NA	TGCGCCAGCAGCTCCCAGACGGGCGGGGAGCAGTACTTC	CASSSQTGGEQYF
once	TRBV10-1	TRBJ2-3	TRBD1	TGCGCCAGCAGCCCGGACAGGGCAAGCACAGATACGCAGTATTTT	CASSPDRASTDTQYF
NA	TRBV2	TRBJ2-5	TRBD2	TGTGCCAGCGAACCTGGACTAGCGGGGCCGGTGACCCAGTACTTC	CASEPGLAGPVTQYF
NA	TRBV2	TRBJ1-2	TRBD1	TGTGCCAGCAGTTACACTACAGGGGGCGTCTATGGCTACACCTTC	CASSYTTGGVYGYTF
NA	TRBV11-1	TRBJ1-4	TRBD1	TGTGCCAGCAGCTTAAATCGGCCGGGACAGGGGAAAAATGAAAAACTGTTTTTT	CASSLNRPGQGKNEKLFF
once	TRBV5-1	TRBJ2-5	NA	TGCGCCAGCAGCCGAACAGGGCTCGAGACCCAGTACTTC	CASSRTGLETQYF
NA	TRBV11-2	TRBJ2-7	TRBD1	TGTGCCAGCAGCTTAGGCACAGGGGTCAGCTACGAGCAGTACTTC	CASSLGTGVSYEQYF
NA	TRBV27	TRBJ2-5	TRBD2	TGTGCCAGCAGGCCGGGGGGGCGGGAGACCCAGTACTTC	CASRPGGRETQYF
NA	TRBV2	TRBJ1-2	NA	TGTGCCAGCAGTGAAGAGATCTCCCTAGGCTATGGCTACACCTTC	CASSEEISLGYGYTF
NA	TRBV7-2	TRBJ1-3	NA	TGTGCCAGCAGCTTAGAGCCGGGACATCGAGGAAACACCATATATTTT	CASSLEPGHRGNTIYF
NA	TRBV6-4	TRBJ1-2	NA	TGTGCCAGCAGGGACATCCCGGGGGGGCAGGATGGCTACACCTTC	CASRDIPGGQDGYTF
NA	TRBV12-2	TRBJ2-7	NA	TGTGCAAGTCGCCGTTCTCATTCCCTAGGGGCGGACGCTGGTGGAGAGCAGTACTTC	CASRRSHSLGADAGGEQYF
few	TRBV6-1	TRBJ1-5	TRBD1	TGTGCCAGCAACAGGGGGCTGGGTCAGCCCCAGCATTTT	CASNRGLGQPQHF